The 8 T cell receptor beta chains below come from one sample, sequenced in a study of regulatory T cells in long-lasting Graves disease. The time point: newly diagnosed GD, antithyroid drugs for less than 3 months. PBMCs provided the RNA from which the TCR library was made. Both iRepertoire HTBI primers and Arm-PCR of CDR3 regions were used to build the TCR beta libraries. Using its own MiXCR run on the multiplex PCR reads, TCRdb lists one record per CDR3 protein. The sample contains approximately 350,000 distinct CDR3 sequences, roughly 17% of which appear only once. These data were also reused for a study on T cells in Graves' hyperthyroidism and ophthalmopathy.

The sample in question was peripheral blood mononuclear cells (PBMCs), obtained at new diagnosis, from a patient treated with antithyroid drugs. These TCRs come from a man aged 35 to 55 with Graves disease.

This clonotype was seen ten or more times. The chain employs TRBV29-1 and TRBJ2-7; the D call may be TRBD1 or TRBD2 (7 bases each). The CDR3 is made up of 12 amino acids. Germline loops: CDR1 SQVTM, CDR2 ANQGSEA. Trimming took 7 bases from V and 5 from J, leaving 15 bases between them. This CDR3 reads CSARGGGNEQYF. The CDR3 bases are TGCAGCGCCAGGGGGGGGGGGAACGAGCAGTACTTC.

This clonotype was observed many times. The chain has TRBV7-9 and TRBJ2-1, with 9 bases lining up with TRBD2. Trimming cost V 5 bases and J 1 base; bases outside gene matches: 6. The CDR3 contains 16 residues. Looked up from germline, CDR1 is SEHNR and CDR2 is FQNEAQ (reference sequence). CDR3 nucleotide sequence: TGTGCCAGCAGCGATACTAGCGGGTTTTCCTACAATGAGCAGTTCTTC. It codes for CASSDTSGFSYNEQFF.

This clonotype has ten or more counts. The chain is built from TRBV10-3 and TRBJ2-7, with D perhaps TRBD1 (6 bases). Trimming took 7 bases from V and 6 from J, leaving 10 bases between them. This CDR3 has 11 residues. CDR1 is ENHRY and CDR2 is SYGVKD in the germline V gene. Written as DNA, the CDR3 is TGTGCCATCACCGAGGGGGTCGAGCAGTACTTC. This encodes CAITEGVEQYF.

V usage is TRBV5-1 and J usage is TRBJ1-1, with a weak D call TRBD1 (5 bases). Trimming shortened V by 0 bases and J by 0 bases, and 18 bases separated the two germline ends. The CDR3 is 18 amino acids. Germline V CDR1 and CDR2: SGHRS, YFSETQ. CDR3 in DNA: TGCGCCAGCAGCTTGGAACGGGGGGGGGATAATTTGAACACTGAAGCTTTCTTT. This codes for CASSLERGGDNLNTEAFF.

Ten or more counts support this clonotype. V usage is TRBV28 and J usage is TRBJ1-5; TRBD1 aligns across 7 bases. V shed 4 bases, J shed 0 bases, and the junction held 9 bases outside the gene matches. This CDR3 has 17 residues. Germline V CDR1 and CDR2: MDHEN, SYDVKM. CDR3 coding DNA: TGTGCCAGCAGTTCTCGACAGGGAACTTTTAGCAATCAGCCCCAGCATTTT. This sequence encodes CASSSRQGTFSNQPQHF.

Worth noting for this clonotype: This may come from a read error, since a much larger clone is one base off. The CDR3 ends on some other residue instead of the conserved phenylalanine or tryptophan, so this is likely a read error. The CDR3 DNA sequence: TGTGCCAGCAGCCCGCGACAGAAGTCCTACAATGAGCAGTTCTCC. Encoded protein: CASSPRQKSYNEQFS. The chain recombines TRBV7-8 with TRBJ2-1; D perhaps matches TRBD1 (5 bases). Trimming removed 5 bases from V and 1 base from J, with 12 bases in between. CDR3 length equals 15 residues. Per germline, CDR1 SGHVS and CDR2 FQNEAQ.

This clonotype was detected ten times or more. This rearrangement joins TRBV2 to TRBJ1-4; D possibly corresponds to TRBD1 (5 bases). The CDR3 contains 12 residues. V was clipped by 8 bases and J by 4 bases, with 8 bases between them. CDR1 and CDR2 (germline): SNHLY, FYNNEI. CDR3 sequence reads: CASLDSNEKLFF. The CDR3 DNA reads TGTGCCAGCCTTGACAGTAATGAAAAACTGTTTTTT.

The chain combines TRBV30 with TRBJ2-7; the D call may be TRBD1 or TRBD2 (8 bases each). Trimming cost V 2 bases and J 9 bases, with 23 bases left between them. Germline assignment: CDR1 GTSNPN and CDR2 SVGIG (reference sequence). This CDR3 comprises 15 residues. In nucleotides, the CDR3 is TGTGCCTGGAGTCTCCCGCAGGGGGCGGCGGGGGGGCAGTACTTC. Protein: CAWSLPQGAAGGQYF.